The rows below give T cell receptor beta chains drawn from one sample of a study of PD-L1 blockade in urothelial cancer. Measured with immunoSEQ multiplex PCR; TCRdb has only the in-frame clones, and not every one. This sample carries fewer than 65,000 clones, roughly four fifths of them seen once, and the ten largest clones take 3% to 4%. The sequencing used PBMCs, collected around atezolizumab (anti-PD-L1) treatment. The receptors originated from a man between 65 and 85 years old with urothelial cancer. Both conserved end residues are part of each CDR3. A D gene is named only where the DNA matches it firmly. Part of the rows lack a size; the others show once, few, many or a class for expanded clones.

. | TRBJ1-2 | . | TRBV5-1 | TGCGCCAGCAGCAGCGTCAGTGGAAACTATGGCTACACCTTC | CASSSVSGNYGYTF
. | TRBJ1-5 | . | TRBV5-6 | TGTGCCAGCAGCTTTTCTTCGGTAGGCAATCAGCCCCAGCATTTT | CASSFSSVGNQPQHF
TRBD2 | TRBJ2-3 | . | TRBV9 | TGTGCCAGCAGCGTAGATGGTAGCGGGAGGGGCACAGATACGCAGTATTTT | CASSVDGSGRGTDTQYF
TRBD1 | TRBJ1-5 | . | TRBV7-2 | TGTGCCAGCAGCGCCGGGACAGTCAATCAGCCCCAGCATTTT | CASSAGTVNQPQHF
. | TRBJ2-3 | . | TRBV14 | TGTGCCAGCAGCCAAGAAAGCATCAGCGGGTTGGCGGGAGATACGCAGTATTTT | CASSQESISGLAGDTQYF
. | TRBJ2-1 | . | TRBV19 | TGTGCCAGTACCGCCCGGGACACTCTCAATGAGCAGTTCTTC | CASTARDTLNEQFF
TRBD1 | TRBJ1-5 | once | TRBV5-1 | TGCGCCAGCAGCCCGGGACAGTTTAGCAATCAGCCCCAGCATTTT | CASSPGQFSNQPQHF
. | TRBJ1-1 | . | TRBV18 | TGTGCCAGCTCACCACAGAGGGACACTGAAGCTTTCTTT | CASSPQRDTEAFF
TRBD2 | TRBJ2-1 | few | TRBV11-3 | TGTGCCAGCAGCTCTCCTTCGACTAGCGGGAGTTTTGGTGAGCAGTTCTTC | CASSSPSTSGSFGEQFF
TRBD1 | TRBJ2-2 | . | TRBV27 | TGTGCCAGCAGTCTCCCTCCGGGACAGAAGACCGGGGAGCTGTTTTTT | CASSLPPGQKTGELFF
TRBD2 | TRBJ2-1 | few | TRBV7-6 | TGTGCCAGCAGCCCTTGGACTAGTGGTGAGCAGTTCTTC | CASSPWTSGEQFF
. | TRBJ2-5 | few | TRBV11-2 | TGTGCCAGCAGCCTAAACAGGGCCGTGGAGACCCAGTACTTC | CASSLNRAVETQYF
TRBD2 | TRBJ2-3 | . | TRBV28 | TGTGCCGCTCACCCGACTAGCTGGGGGGGGGAGGTGCGCACAGATACGCAGTATTTT | CAAHPTSWGGEVRTDTQYF
TRBD1 | TRBJ2-1 | . | TRBV19 | TGTGCCAGTACCGAGACGGGACAGGGTTTCCACAATGAGCAGTTCTTC | CASTETGQGFHNEQFF
TRBD2 | TRBJ2-3 | . | TRBV28 | TGTGCCAGCAGTTTATCAGCGGGGTACACAGATACGCAGTATTTT | CASSLSAGYTDTQYF
TRBD1 | TRBJ1-5 | . | TRBV10-3 | TGTGCCATCAGTGAGGGGGACAGGGAATCCCAGCCCCAGCATTTT | CAISEGDRESQPQHF
. | TRBJ1-1 | few | TRBV20-1 | TGCAGTGCCAATCGGAACGGTTGGTGGAGCTTT | CSANRNGWWSF
TRBD1 | TRBJ2-5 | . | TRBV11-2 | TGTGCCAGCAGCATTAACAGGGGGCCGGGGAAGACCCAGTACTTC | CASSINRGPGKTQYF
. | TRBJ2-1 | . | TRBV9 | TGTGCCAGCAGCGTAGGACTAGATTTTTACAATGAGCAGTTCTTC | CASSVGLDFYNEQFF
. | TRBJ1-1 | . | TRBV9 | TGTGCCAGCAGCGTGAAACAGAACACTGAAGCTTTCTTT | CASSVKQNTEAFF
TRBD1 | TRBJ1-2 | . | TRBV6-1 | TGTGCCAGCACCGCTGACAGGGGTATCGGAGGCTACACCTTC | CASTADRGIGGYTF
TRBD1 | TRBJ1-6 | . | TRBV5-4 | TGTGCCAGCAGCGAACCGGGACAGGGTATTTCACCCCTCCACTTT | CASSEPGQGISPLHF
. | TRBJ1-5 | . | TRBV6-1 | TGTGCCAGCCAAAATAGCAATCAGCCCCAGCATTTT | CASQNSNQPQHF
TRBD2 | TRBJ2-3 | . | TRBV19 | TGTGCCAGTAGAGTAGCGGGAGGGACAGATACGCAGTATTTT | CASRVAGGTDTQYF
. | TRBJ2-2 | . | TRBV25-1 | TGTGCCAGCACCAGGGGTACCGGGGAGCTGTTTTTT | CASTRGTGELFF
. | TRBJ2-7 | . | TRBV15 | TGTGCCACCAGCGCCAAGGGGTACGAGCAGTACTTC | CATSAKGYEQYF
TRBD1 | TRBJ2-7 | . | TRBV10-3 | TGTGCCACCGGACAGGGAGGAACCTACGAGCAGTACTTC | CATGQGGTYEQYF
. | TRBJ2-5 | . | TRBV7-2 | TGTGCCAGCAGCTTAGATATCCCCCCGAGCCAAGAGACCCAGTACTTC | CASSLDIPPSQETQYF
TRBD1 | TRBJ2-3 | . | TRBV10-3 | TGTGCCATCAGTGAGTCTAGCCCGGGACAGGGAGGAGATACGCAGTATTTT | CAISESSPGQGGDTQYF
TRBD1 | TRBJ1-2 | . | TRBV6-6 | TGTGCCAGCAGTAAACAGGGGACGCCCATAAACGGCTACACCTTC | CASSKQGTPINGYTF
TRBD1 | TRBJ2-7 | . | TRBV18 | TGTGCCAGCTCATTGTGGGGGCCAGGGGGCGACCCCTACGAGCAGTACTTC | CASSLWGPGGDPYEQYF
. | TRBJ2-1 | . | TRBV5-4 | TGTGCCAGCAGCTTGGAGCAGGGGATGAAGTTCTTC | CASSLEQGMKFF
. | TRBJ1-1 | . | TRBV7-3 | TGTGCCAGCAGCCTGGGAGGGGTGAACACTGAAGCTTTCTTT | CASSLGGVNTEAFF
. | TRBJ2-3 | . | TRBV5-1 | TGCGCCAGCAGCTTGACGGGTCGGGGGAGCACAGATACGCAGTATTTT | CASSLTGRGSTDTQYF
TRBD1 | TRBJ1-4 | . | TRBV7-2 | TGTGCCAGCAGCTTAGCGCGAGGGGCAGGGGGGAATGAAAAACTGTTTTTT | CASSLARGAGGNEKLFF
. | TRBJ2-3 | . | TRBV2 | TGTGCCAGCAGTGCGCTCAGAACCTTAGCTAGCACAGATACGCAGTATTTT | CASSALRTLASTDTQYF
TRBD1 | TRBJ1-1 | . | TRBV4-2 | TGTGCCAGCAGCTCGGGGACAGGGGTGAACACTGAAGCTTTCTTT | CASSSGTGVNTEAFF
. | TRBJ1-1 | few | TRBV6-6 | TGTGCCAGCAGTTACGTTGGGGAGGGCACTGAAGCTTTCTTT | CASSYVGEGTEAFF
. | TRBJ1-1 | . | TRBV19 | TGTGCCAGTAGTATTTATGACAAAGAAGCTTTCTTT | CASSIYDKEAFF
TRBD2 | TRBJ2-1 | . | TRBV25-1 | TGTGCCAGCAGTGGGGGACTAGCGGGATCCTACAATGAGCAGTTCTTC | CASSGGLAGSYNEQFF
TRBD2 | TRBJ2-1 | . | TRBV2 | TGTGCCAGCAGTGGGGGGGGGACTCTGCAGTTCTTC | CASSGGGTLQFF
. | TRBJ1-5 | . | TRBV2 | TGTGCCAGTACGGGACTGATTAGCAATCAGCCCCAGCATTTT | CASTGLISNQPQHF
. | TRBJ2-3 | . | TRBV19 | TGTGCCAGTACCCCTACAGGGACCGATACGCAGTATTTT | CASTPTGTDTQYF
TRBD2 | TRBJ2-7 | . | TRBV20-1 | TGCAGTGCTTTGGCGGGAGGGCGAGAGTACTTC | CSALAGGREYF